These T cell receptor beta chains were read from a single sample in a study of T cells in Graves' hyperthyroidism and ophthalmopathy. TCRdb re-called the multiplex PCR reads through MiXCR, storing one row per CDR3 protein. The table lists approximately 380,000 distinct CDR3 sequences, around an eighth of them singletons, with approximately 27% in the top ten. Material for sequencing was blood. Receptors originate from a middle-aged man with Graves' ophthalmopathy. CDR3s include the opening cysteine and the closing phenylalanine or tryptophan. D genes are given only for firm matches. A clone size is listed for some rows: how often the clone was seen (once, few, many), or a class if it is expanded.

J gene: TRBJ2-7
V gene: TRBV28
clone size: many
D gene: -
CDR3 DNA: TGTGCCAGCAGTTTCAGCGGTCGTTACGAGCAGTACTTC
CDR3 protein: CASSFSGRYEQYF

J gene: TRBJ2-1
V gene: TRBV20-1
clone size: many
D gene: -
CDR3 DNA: TGCAGTGCTAGACGCCTAGTCTCCGGTGAGCAGTTCTTC
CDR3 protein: CSARRLVSGEQFF

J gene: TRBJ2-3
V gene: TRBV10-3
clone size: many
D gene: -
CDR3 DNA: TGTGCCATCAGTGAGTCCGAAGGGGGCACAGATACGCAGTATTTT
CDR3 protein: CAISESEGGTDTQYF

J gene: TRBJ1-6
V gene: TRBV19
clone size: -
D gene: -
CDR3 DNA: TGTGCCAGTAGAACCGGATCGACAGGAATTAATTCACCCCTCCACTTT
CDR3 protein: CASRTGSTGINSPLHF

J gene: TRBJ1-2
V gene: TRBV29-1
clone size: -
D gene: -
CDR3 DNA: TGCAGCGTTGACCTCGGACAGTCTTCTAACTATGGCTACACCTTC
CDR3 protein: CSVDLGQSSNYGYTF

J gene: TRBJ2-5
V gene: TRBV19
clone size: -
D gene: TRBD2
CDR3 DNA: TGTGCCAGTAGTACCCCCAGGCTAGCGGGAGTTTTCGAGACCCAGTACTTC
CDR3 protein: CASSTPRLAGVFETQYF

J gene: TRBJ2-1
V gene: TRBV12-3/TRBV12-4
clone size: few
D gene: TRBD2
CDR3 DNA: TGTGCCAGCAACTTAGCGGGGGGGTCGGCTGAGCAGTTCTTC
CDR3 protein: CASNLAGGSAEQFF

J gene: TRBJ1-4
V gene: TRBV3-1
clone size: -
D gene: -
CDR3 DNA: TGTGCCAGCAGCCAAGAGAGCAGGGACGGCGAAAAACTGTTTTTT
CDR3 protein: CASSQESRDGEKLFF

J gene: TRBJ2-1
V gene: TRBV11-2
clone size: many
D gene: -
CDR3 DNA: TGTGCCAGCAGCTTACAAGCCGGGAGCTCCTACAATGAGCAGTTCTTC
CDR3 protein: CASSLQAGSSYNEQFF

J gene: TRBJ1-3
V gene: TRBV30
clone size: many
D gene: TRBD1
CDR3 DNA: TGTGCCTGGAGGATACCGGGACAGGGAAGCACCATATATTTT
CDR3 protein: CAWRIPGQGSTIYF

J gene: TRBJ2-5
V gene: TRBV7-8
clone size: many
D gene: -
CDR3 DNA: TGTGCCAGCAGCTCGACGACCCGAACGCGCCAAGAGACCCAGTACTTC
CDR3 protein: CASSSTTRTRQETQYF

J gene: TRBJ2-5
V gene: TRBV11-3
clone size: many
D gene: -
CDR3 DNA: TGTGCCAGCACCGGGCGCGGGATCAGAGAGACCCAGTACTTC
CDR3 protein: CASTGRGIRETQYF

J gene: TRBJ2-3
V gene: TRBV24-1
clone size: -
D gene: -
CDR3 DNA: TGTGCCACCAGTGATAATGGCGGGGCTAGCACAGATACGCAGTATTTT
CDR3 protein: CATSDNGGASTDTQYF

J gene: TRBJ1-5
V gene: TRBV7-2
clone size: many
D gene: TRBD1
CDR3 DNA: TGTGCCAGCAGCCCAAGATGGGACAGGGGGCTGTCTGGCAATCAGCCCCAGCATTTT
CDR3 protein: CASSPRWDRGLSGNQPQHF

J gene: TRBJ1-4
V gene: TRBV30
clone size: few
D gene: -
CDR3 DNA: TGTGCCTGGCAGCCGGGTCCTAATGAAAAACTGTTTTTT
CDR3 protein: CAWQPGPNEKLFF

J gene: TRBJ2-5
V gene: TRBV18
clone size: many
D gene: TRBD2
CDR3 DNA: TGTGCCAGCTCACGAGGGACTAGCCCCCAAGAGACCCAGTACTTC
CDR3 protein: CASSRGTSPQETQYF

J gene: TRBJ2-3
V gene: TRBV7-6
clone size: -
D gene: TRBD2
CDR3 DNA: TGTGCCAGCACCGGACTAGCGGGAGTAGATACGCAGTATTTT
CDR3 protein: CASTGLAGVDTQYF

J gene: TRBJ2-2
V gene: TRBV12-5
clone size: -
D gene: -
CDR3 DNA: TGTGCTAGTGATCCCGGGGTCGGGGAGCTGTTTTTT
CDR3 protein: CASDPGVGELFF

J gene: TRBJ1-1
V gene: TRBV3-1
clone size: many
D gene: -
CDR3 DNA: TGTGCCAGCAGCCATGGGGTTGAGGCTTTCTTT
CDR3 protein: CASSHGVEAFF

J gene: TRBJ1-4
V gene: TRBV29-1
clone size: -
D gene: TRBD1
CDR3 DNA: TGCAGCGTCCTGCGGACAGGGGCAACTAATGAAAAACTGTTTTTT
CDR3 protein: CSVLRTGATNEKLFF

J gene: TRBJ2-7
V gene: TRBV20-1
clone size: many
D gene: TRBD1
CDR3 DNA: TGCAGTGCTAGAGCCGGAGGGACAGGGAACGAGCAGTACTTC
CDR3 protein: CSARAGGTGNEQYF

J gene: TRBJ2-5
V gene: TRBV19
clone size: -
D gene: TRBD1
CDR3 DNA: TGTGCCAGTACTCCACGAAGGGGACAGGGTCAAGAGACCCAGTACTTC
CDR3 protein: CASTPRRGQGQETQYF

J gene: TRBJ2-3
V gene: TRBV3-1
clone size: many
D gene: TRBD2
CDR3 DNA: TGTGCCAGCAGCCAGGCTAGCGGACTCACAGATACGCAGTATTTT
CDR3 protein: CASSQASGLTDTQYF

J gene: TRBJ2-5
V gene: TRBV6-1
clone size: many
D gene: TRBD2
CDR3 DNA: TGTGCCAGCAGCCCCTGGGGGGAGGGCCGTGGGGAGACCCAGTACTTC
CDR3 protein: CASSPWGEGRGETQYF

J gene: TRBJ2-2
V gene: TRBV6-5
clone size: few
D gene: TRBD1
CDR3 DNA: TGTGCCAGCAGTTACTCCCAGGGGGCCGGGGAGCTGTTTTTT
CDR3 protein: CASSYSQGAGELFF

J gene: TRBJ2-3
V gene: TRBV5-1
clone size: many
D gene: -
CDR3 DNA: TGCGCCAGCAGCTTGGAGTCAGCTACTAGCACAGATACGCAGTATTTT
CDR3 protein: CASSLESATSTDTQYF

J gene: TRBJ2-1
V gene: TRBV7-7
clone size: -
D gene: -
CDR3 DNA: TGTGCTAGCAGCCCAGTCCGGAGGGGTCGCAATGAGCAGTTCTTC
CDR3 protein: CASSPVRRGRNEQFF

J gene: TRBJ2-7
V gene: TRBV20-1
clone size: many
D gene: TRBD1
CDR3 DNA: TGCAGTGCTAGAGTTTCAGGGGGCTACGAGCAGTACTTC
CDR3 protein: CSARVSGGYEQYF

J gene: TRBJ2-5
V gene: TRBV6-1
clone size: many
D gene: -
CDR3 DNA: TGTGCCAGCAGTACGGCCACCCAACAAGAGACCCAGTACTTC
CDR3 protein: CASSTATQQETQYF

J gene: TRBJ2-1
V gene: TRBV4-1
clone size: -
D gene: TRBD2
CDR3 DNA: TGCGCCAGCAGCCCATGGACTAGCGTGGATGAGCAGTTCTTC
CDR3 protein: CASSPWTSVDEQFF

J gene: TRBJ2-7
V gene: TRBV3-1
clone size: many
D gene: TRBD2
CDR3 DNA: TGTGCCAGCAGCCAAGGCGCGGGGGTCGAGCAGTACTTC
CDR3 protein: CASSQGAGVEQYF

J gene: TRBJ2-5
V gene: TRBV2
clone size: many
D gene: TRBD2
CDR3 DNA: TGTGCCAGCAAGGATCGTCTAGCGGGAGGAGAGACCCAGTACTTC
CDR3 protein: CASKDRLAGGETQYF

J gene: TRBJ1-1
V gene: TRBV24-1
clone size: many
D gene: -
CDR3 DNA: TGTGCCACCAGTGATGCCGGGAAAGCTTTCTTT
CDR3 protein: CATSDAGKAFF

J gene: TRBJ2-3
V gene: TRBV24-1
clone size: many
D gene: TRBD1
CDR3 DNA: TGTGCCACCAGTGAAGGGGGCAGGTCAGATACGCAGTATTTT
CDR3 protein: CATSEGGRSDTQYF

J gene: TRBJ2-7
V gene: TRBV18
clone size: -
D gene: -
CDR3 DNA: TGTGCCAGCTCACCGTCCCACCCAGCGGTTCAGGGGGAGCAGTACTTC
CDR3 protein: CASSPSHPAVQGEQYF

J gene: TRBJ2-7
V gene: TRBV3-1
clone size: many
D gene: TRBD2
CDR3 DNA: TGTGCCAGCAGCCAAGAGGGGACTAGCTCCGAGCAGTACTTC
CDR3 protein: CASSQEGTSSEQYF

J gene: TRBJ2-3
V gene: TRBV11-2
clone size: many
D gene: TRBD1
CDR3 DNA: TGTGCCAGCAGTTCCGGACAGGGTGGTACAGATACGCAGTATTTT
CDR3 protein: CASSSGQGGTDTQYF

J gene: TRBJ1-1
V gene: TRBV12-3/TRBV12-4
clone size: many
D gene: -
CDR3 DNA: TGTGCCAGCAGTCCGGGGAGGGTGAACACTGAAGCTTTCTTT
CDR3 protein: CASSPGRVNTEAFF

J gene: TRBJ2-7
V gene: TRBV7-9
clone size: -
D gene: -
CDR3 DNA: TGTGCCAGCAGCTGGGCCGGGATGGGCGAGCAGTACTTC
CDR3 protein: CASSWAGMGEQYF

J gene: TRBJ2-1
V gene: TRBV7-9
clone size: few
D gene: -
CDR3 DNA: TGTGCCAGCAGCGTGACCACGAGACGGCTAAACAATGAGCAGTTCTTC
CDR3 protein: CASSVTTRRLNNEQFF

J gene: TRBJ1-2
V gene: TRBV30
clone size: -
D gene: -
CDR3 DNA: TGTGCCTGGGTTTCGGACACAGGGCGAGGTGGCTACACCTTC
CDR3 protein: CAWVSDTGRGGYTF

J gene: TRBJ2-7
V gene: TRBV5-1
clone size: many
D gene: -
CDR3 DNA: TGCGCCAGCAGACGGAAACCTGAGGCCTACGAGCAGTACTTC
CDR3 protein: CASRRKPEAYEQYF

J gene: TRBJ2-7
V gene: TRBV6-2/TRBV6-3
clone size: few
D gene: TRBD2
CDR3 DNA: TGTGCCAGCAGTCGACTAGCGGGAGATCGAAACGAGCAGTACTTC
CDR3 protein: CASSRLAGDRNEQYF

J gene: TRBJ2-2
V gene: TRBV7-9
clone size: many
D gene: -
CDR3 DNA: TGTGCCAGCAGCTTAGCGGGGGGCTCCGGGACCGGGGAGCTGTTTTTT
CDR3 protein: CASSLAGGSGTGELFF

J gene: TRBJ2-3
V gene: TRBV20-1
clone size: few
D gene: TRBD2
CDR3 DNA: TGCAGTGGGAGACGGCGAGCGGGAGGGCCTAGCACAGATACGCAGTATTTT
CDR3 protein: CSGRRRAGGPSTDTQYF